A selection of T cell receptor beta chains follows, all from one sample in a study of CXCR3-negative and CXCR3-positive naive CD8 T cells. TCRdb reprocessed the 5' RACE reads, with one entry per CDR3 protein and no DNA. The sample has about 62,000 distinct CDR3 sequences. Sample: naive CXCR3- CD8+ T cells from blood. The source is a human donor in good health. Some clones in this sample may be carry-over from other donors' samples. Each CDR3 is given with its conserved first and last residue.

TRBV6-6	TRBJ2-3	CASSQLDRPHTDTQYF
TRBV9	TRBJ2-7	CASSPSGTVAYEQYF
TRBV2	TRBJ2-5	CASSETSGGAQETQYF
TRBV4-1	TRBJ2-1	CASSQALRGTSDEQFF
TRBV5-1	TRBJ2-3	CASSSVAGESDTQYF
TRBV6-6	TRBJ2-1	CASRQYNEQFF
TRBV29-1	TRBJ2-7	CSAGDGSYEQYF
TRBV14	TRBJ2-7	CASSQDFPYEQYF
TRBV12-5	TRBJ2-2	CASAPGGDYTGELFF
TRBV5-5	TRBJ2-3	CASSWEPGTDTQYF
TRBV28	TRBJ2-1	CASRPREGLNYNEQFF
TRBV7-8	TRBJ2-3	CASSFSELAGAASTDTQYF
TRBV30	TRBJ2-1	CAWNQYSYNEQFF
TRBV29-1	TRBJ1-2	CSVEGTLNYGYTF
TRBV6-5	TRBJ2-7	CASSYSKGARYEQYF
TRBV7-9	TRBJ1-1	CASAGAEIPEAFF
TRBV10-3	TRBJ1-2	CAISGLEGNYGYTF
TRBV29-1	TRBJ2-3	CSVDNLTDTQYF
TRBV7-9	TRBJ1-2	CASSPSSRVIFGYGYTF
TRBV7-2	TRBJ1-1	CASSWDLSSGDTEAFF
TRBV29-1	TRBJ1-1	CSVLRTLAENTEAFF
TRBV7-2	TRBJ2-3	CASSLALAGGELTDTQYF
TRBV4-1	TRBJ2-7	CASSQVGVFEQYF
TRBV28	TRBJ2-7	CASSFNSPDEQYF
TRBV4-3	TRBJ2-1	CASSQGWGSYNEQFF
TRBV7-9	TRBJ2-7	CASSLGRGQLSYEQYF
TRBV4-2	TRBJ2-7	CASSQEGGGAGFDEQYF
TRBV7-8	TRBJ1-5	CASSLDAGTGGQPQHF
TRBV27	TRBJ2-7	CASSLSGKDTLWYEQYF
TRBV7-9	TRBJ2-2	CASSPEGLAGGLVSGELFF
TRBV12-3/TRBV12-4	TRBJ2-7	CASSNRDRASEQYF